This T cell receptor beta chain was observed in a study of shared clonotypes between healthy human individuals. Study results and limitations: What naive subsets generally showed was a larger estimated richness than memory subsets showed. Some naive CD4 clonotypes, 4.5% to 5.5%, turned up in common across several donors.

Losses at the gene ends were 3 bases for V and 4 bases for J; bases not matched to a gene: 7. The CDR3 extends over 16 amino acids. Germline V CDR1 and CDR2: PRHDT, FYEKMQ (reference sequence). Some clones are missing from TCRdb's copy, which holds only in-frame ones; the method was immunoSEQ multiplex PCR. Counted here are about 1.5 million clones, approximately 97% occurring once; the ten biggest clones make up approximately 1%. To note about this clone: Its antigen is still unknown.

This TCR came from a man aged 30 to 39 in good health. Sequences were obtained from naive CD4+ T cells sorted from blood. Subset here: CD45RA+ positively selected. This rearrangement joins TRBV13 to TRBJ2-1; 9 bases match TRBD2. CDR3: CASSFGPLAGYNEQFF. CDR3 bases: TGTGCCAGCAGCTTCGGACCGCTAGCGGGGTACAATGAGCAGTTCTTC.